This section outlines one TCR beta chain sequence together with its context. This entry is derived from a study of beta chain features in type 1 diabetes. Across the study: Age, gender and cell yields were alike across patients and healthy donors.

Researchers reported sorting CD4+ naive, central memory, regulatory and stem cell-like memory cells via CD45RO/CCR7/CD25/CD127/CD95/CD27. Trimming took 8 bases from V and 8 from J, leaving 10 bases between them. Germline-derived CDR1 and CDR2 are SEHNR and FQNEAQ (reference sequence). This CDR3 has 11 amino acids. Of the isolated RNA, all was reverse transcribed, and so the sequenced material was expressed TCRB transcripts. Sequencing used immunoSEQ multiplex PCR; TCRdb keeps in-frame clones, though not all of them. The sample consists of 860,000 or so clones, about a sixth of them appearing once. The sequence was obtained from a woman between 18 and 29 years old in good health. This sequence joins TRBV7-9 and TRBJ2-1; D is undetermined. The sample taken for sequencing was naive CD4+ T cells from blood. Written as DNA, the CDR3 is TGTGCCAGCCAAACAGTAGATGAGCAGTTCTTC. Its translation is CASQTVDEQFF.